This TCR beta chain came from a study of blood T cell repertoires in COVID-19. Study-wide context: Donors in the United States, Italy and Spain gave samples during acute or convalescent COVID-19. T cells, B-cell-depleted T cells, or PBMCs supplied cDNA or gDNA.

CDR1 and CDR2 (germline): SNHLY, FYNNEI. CDR3 size: 14 residues. V lost 4 bases and J lost 5, with 14 bases in between. This clone was picked up one time. Assay used: immunoSEQ multiplex PCR; TCRdb lists only in-frame clones, some missing. In the table there are 100,000 to 150,000 clones, approximately 90% of which are singletons. This chain uses TRBV2 with TRBJ2-5; D is possibly TRBD2 (6 bases). This receptor was obtained from a man aged 45-65 years with active or convalescent COVID-19. The sequenced sample consisted of peripheral blood. The CDR3 here is CASSGQGGPETQYF. CDR3 bases: TGTGCCAGCAGTGGCCAGGGAGGCCCGGAGACCCAGTACTTC.